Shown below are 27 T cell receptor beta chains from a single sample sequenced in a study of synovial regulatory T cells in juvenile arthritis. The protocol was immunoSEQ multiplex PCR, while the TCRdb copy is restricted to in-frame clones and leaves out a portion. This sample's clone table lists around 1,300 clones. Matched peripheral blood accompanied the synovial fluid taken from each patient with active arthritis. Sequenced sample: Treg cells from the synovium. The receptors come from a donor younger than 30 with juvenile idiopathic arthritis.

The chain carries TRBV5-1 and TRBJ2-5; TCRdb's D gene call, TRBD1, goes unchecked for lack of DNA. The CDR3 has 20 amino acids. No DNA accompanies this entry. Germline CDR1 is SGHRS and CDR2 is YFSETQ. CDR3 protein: CASSNPGTGIPLLYQETQYF.

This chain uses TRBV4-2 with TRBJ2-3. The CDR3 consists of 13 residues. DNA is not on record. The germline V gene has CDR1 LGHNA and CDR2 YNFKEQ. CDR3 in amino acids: CASGPRDTDTQYF.

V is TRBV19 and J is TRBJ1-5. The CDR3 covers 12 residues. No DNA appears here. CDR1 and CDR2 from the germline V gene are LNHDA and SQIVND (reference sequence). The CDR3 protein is CASSIMGQPQHF.

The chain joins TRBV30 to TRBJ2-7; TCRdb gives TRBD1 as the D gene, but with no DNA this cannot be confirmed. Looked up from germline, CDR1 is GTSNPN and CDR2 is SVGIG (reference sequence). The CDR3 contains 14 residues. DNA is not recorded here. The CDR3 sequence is CAWNTGRGAYEQYF.

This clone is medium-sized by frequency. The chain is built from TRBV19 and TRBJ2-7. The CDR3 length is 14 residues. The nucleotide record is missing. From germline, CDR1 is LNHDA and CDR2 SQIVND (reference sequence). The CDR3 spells CASSLRTLSYEQYF.

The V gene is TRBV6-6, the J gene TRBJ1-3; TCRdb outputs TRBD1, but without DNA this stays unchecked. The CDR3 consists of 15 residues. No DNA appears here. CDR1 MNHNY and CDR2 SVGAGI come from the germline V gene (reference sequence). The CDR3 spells CASRVDRGQGNTIYF.

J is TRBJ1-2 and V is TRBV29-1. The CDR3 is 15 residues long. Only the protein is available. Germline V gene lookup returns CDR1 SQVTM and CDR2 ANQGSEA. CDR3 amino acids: CSVEFRGGRNYGYTF.

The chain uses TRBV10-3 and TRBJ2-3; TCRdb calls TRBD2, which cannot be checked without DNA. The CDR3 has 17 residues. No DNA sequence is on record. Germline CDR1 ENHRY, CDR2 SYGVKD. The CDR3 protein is CAISPSPGLGGGDTQYF.

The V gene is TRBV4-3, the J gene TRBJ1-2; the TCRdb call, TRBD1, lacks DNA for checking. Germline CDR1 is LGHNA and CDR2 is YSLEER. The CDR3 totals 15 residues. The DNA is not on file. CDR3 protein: CASSQDGQGNYGYTF.

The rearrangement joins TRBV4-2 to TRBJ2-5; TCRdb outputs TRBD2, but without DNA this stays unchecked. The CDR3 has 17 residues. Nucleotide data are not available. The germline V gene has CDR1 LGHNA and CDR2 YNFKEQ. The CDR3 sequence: CASSQTTGGGARKTQYF.

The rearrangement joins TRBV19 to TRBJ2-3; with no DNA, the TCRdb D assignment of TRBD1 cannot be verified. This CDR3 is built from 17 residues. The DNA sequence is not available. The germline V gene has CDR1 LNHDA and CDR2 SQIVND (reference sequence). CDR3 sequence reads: CASTSRGTGGWTGTQYF.

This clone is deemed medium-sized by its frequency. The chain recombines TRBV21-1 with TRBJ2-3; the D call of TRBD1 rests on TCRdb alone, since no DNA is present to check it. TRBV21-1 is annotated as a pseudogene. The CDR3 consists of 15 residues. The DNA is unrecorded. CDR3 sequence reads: CASSTRQGGGDTQYF.

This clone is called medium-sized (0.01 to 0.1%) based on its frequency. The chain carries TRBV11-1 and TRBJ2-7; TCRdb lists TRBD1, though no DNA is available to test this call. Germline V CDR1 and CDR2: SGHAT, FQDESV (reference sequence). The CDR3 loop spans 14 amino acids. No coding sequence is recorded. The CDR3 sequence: CASSPRSGSYEQYF.

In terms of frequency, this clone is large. This chain's CDR3 is CASSQEWRAIGSGNTIYF. The gene calls are TRBV4-3 and TRBJ1-3. Germline CDR1 reads LGHNA; CDR2 reads YSLEER. This CDR3 region has 18 residues. No DNA sequence is on record.

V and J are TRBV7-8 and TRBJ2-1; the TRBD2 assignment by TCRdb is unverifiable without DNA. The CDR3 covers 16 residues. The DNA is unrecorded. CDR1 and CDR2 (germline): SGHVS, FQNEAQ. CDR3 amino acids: CASSLGLAGTYNEQFF.

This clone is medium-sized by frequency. This chain's CDR3 is CASSLGGVDTEAFF. The chain couples TRBV7-9 to TRBJ1-1. CDR1 and CDR2 (germline): SEHNR, FQNEAQ (reference sequence). This CDR3 is 14 amino acids long. The nucleotide record is missing.

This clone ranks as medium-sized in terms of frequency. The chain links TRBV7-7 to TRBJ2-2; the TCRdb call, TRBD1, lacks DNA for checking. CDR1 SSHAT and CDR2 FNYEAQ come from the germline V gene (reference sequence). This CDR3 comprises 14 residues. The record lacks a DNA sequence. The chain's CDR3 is CASSLRDRSGELFF.

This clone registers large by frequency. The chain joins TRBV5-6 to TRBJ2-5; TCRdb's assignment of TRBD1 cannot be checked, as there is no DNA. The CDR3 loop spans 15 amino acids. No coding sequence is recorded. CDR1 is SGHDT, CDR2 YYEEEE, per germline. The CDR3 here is CASSETGQGAKTQYF.

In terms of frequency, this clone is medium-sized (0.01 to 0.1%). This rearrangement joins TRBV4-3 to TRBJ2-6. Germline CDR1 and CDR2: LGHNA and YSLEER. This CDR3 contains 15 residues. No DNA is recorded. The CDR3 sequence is CASSQTVSGANVLTF.

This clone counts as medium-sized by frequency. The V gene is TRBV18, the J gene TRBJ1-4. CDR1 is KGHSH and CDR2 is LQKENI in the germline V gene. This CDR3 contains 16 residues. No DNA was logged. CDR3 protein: CASSPFGGGGREKLFF.

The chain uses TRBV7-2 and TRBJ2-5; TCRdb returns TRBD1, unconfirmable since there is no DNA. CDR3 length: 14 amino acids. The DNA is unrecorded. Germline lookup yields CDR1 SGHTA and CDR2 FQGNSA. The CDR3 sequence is CASSQGTGGETQYF.

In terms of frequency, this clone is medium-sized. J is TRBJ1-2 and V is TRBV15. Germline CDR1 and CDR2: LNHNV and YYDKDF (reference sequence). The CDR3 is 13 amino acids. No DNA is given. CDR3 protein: CATSRVSDYGYTF.

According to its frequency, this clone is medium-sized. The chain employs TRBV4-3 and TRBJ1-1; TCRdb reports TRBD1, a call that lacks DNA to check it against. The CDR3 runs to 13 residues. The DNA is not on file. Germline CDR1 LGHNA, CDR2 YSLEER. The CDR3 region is CASTGQLNTEAFF.

Here the CDR3 reads CASSLPGTGSTDTQYF. V is TRBV5-1 and J is TRBJ2-3; absent DNA, TCRdb's TRBD1 call cannot be checked. The CDR3 consists of 16 residues. The protein alone is recorded here. The germline V gene encodes CDR1 SGHRS and CDR2 YFSETQ.

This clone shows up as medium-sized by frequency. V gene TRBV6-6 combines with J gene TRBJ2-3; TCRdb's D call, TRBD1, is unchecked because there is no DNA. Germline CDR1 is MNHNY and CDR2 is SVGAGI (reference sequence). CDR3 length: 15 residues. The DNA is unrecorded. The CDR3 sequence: CASRGGQGWTDTQYF.

CDR3 loop: CASSYYTDTQYF. The gene calls are TRBV5-1 and TRBJ2-3; TCRdb's D call of TRBD2 is untestable without DNA. Germline CDR1 is SGHRS and CDR2 is YFSETQ. The CDR3 contains 12 residues. No DNA is recorded.

The CDR3 sequence: CASRGRSDTEAFF. This rearrangement joins TRBV5-1 to TRBJ1-1; TCRdb proposes TRBD1, but this gene call is untestable without DNA. The CDR3 runs 13 residues. No DNA accompanies this entry. Germline V gives CDR1 SGHRS, CDR2 YFSETQ.